These T cell receptor beta chains were read from a single sample in a study of radiotherapy plus CTLA-4 blockade in lung cancer. Data came from immunoSEQ multiplex PCR; TCRdb stores just in-frame clones and leaves some out. The sample consists of about 48,000 clones, approximately 78% of them appearing once. Source: peripheral blood, taken from a patient treated with radiotherapy plus ipilimumab. The receptors shown here come from a human donor with non-small cell lung cancer who had stable disease on radiotherapy plus ipilimumab. CDR3s include the opening cysteine and the closing phenylalanine or tryptophan. The D gene is left open where the match is weak. The size field is filled for only some rows; it gives once, few, many or a size class.

J: TRBJ1-5; size: .; length: 15; V: TRBV2; D: TRBD1; CDR3: CASRPGTGADQPQHF; DNA: TGTGCCAGCCGACCGGGAACAGGGGCTGATCAGCCCCAGCATTTT
J: TRBJ1-5; size: .; length: 13; V: TRBV7-2; D: .; CDR3: CASSSGGNQPQHF; DNA: TGTGCCAGCAGTTCGGGGGGAAATCAGCCCCAGCATTTT
J: TRBJ1-1; size: few; length: 15; V: TRBV5-1; D: .; CDR3: CASSYPRQGNTEAFF; DNA: TGCGCCAGCAGCTATCCGAGGCAGGGGAACACTGAAGCTTTCTTT
J: TRBJ2-7; size: once; length: 13; V: TRBV7-8; D: TRBD2; CDR3: CASSSREGYEQYF; DNA: TGTGCCAGCAGCTCTAGGGAGGGCTACGAGCAGTACTTC
J: TRBJ2-7; size: .; length: 14; V: TRBV7-3; D: TRBD2; CDR3: CASSLVGGAYEQYF; DNA: TGTGCCAGCAGCTTAGTTGGGGGGGCCTACGAGCAGTACTTC
J: TRBJ1-2; size: .; length: 13; V: TRBV7-9; D: .; CDR3: CASSRQSLYGYTF; DNA: TGTGCCAGCAGCCGACAGAGCCTCTATGGCTACACCTTC
J: TRBJ2-1; size: .; length: 20; V: TRBV10-1; D: TRBD2; CDR3: CASSGGSPPGLAGGYNEQFF; DNA: TGCGCCAGCAGTGGGGGTTCGCCCCCTGGACTAGCGGGAGGGTACAATGAGCAGTTCTTC
J: TRBJ1-2; size: .; length: 14; V: TRBV2; D: TRBD1; CDR3: CASSRTGLHYGYTF; DNA: TGTGCCAGCAGCCGGACAGGGCTTCACTATGGCTACACCTTC
J: TRBJ2-7; size: .; length: 15; V: TRBV30; D: TRBD1; CDR3: CAWSVQGQGNYEQYF; DNA: TGTGCCTGGAGTGTACAAGGACAGGGAAACTACGAGCAGTACTTC
J: TRBJ2-5; size: .; length: 15; V: TRBV7-2; D: TRBD1; CDR3: CASSLRQGAKETQYF; DNA: TGTGCCAGCAGCCTCCGACAGGGGGCGAAAGAGACCCAGTACTTC
J: TRBJ2-3; size: .; length: 15; V: TRBV4-1; D: TRBD2; CDR3: CASSHLAGGEDTQYF; DNA: TGCGCCAGCAGCCATCTAGCGGGAGGGGAAGATACGCAGTATTTT
J: TRBJ1-2; size: .; length: 15; V: TRBV11-2; D: TRBD1; CDR3: CASSLQGAWNYGYTF; DNA: TGTGCCAGCAGCCTACAGGGGGCGTGGAACTATGGCTACACCTTC
J: TRBJ2-7; size: few; length: 12; V: TRBV7-9; D: .; CDR3: CASSLGDYEQYF; DNA: TGTGCCAGCAGCTTGGGAGACTACGAGCAGTACTTC
J: TRBJ2-7; size: .; length: 16; V: TRBV6-6; D: .; CDR3: CASGEGPLLKNYEQYF; DNA: TGTGCCTCAGGGGAAGGCCCCCTGCTAAAAAACTACGAGCAGTACTTC
J: TRBJ2-1; size: .; length: 14; V: TRBV7-8; D: TRBD2; CDR3: CASSPHGLAREQFF; DNA: TGTGCCAGCAGCCCCCATGGACTAGCACGTGAGCAGTTCTTC
J: TRBJ2-1; size: .; length: 11; V: TRBV20-1; D: .; CDR3: CSAAGDNEQFF; DNA: TGCAGTGCTGCCGGGGACAATGAGCAGTTCTTC
J: TRBJ2-7; size: .; length: 21; V: TRBV5-1; D: TRBD1; CDR3: CASSLGTYGRGRGRIPYEQYF; DNA: TGCGCCAGCAGCTTGGGCACTTACGGCAGGGGGCGCGGTAGGATACCCTACGAGCAGTACTTC
J: TRBJ1-5; size: .; length: 13; V: TRBV27; D: .; CDR3: CASSLSWREPQHF; DNA: TGTGCCAGCAGTTTATCGTGGAGGGAGCCCCAGCATTTT
J: TRBJ2-1; size: .; length: 14; V: TRBV6-4; D: .; CDR3: CASSDSSVGNEQFF; DNA: TGTGCCAGCAGTGACTCGAGTGTCGGGAATGAGCAGTTCTTC
J: TRBJ2-7; size: .; length: 13; V: TRBV28; D: TRBD2; CDR3: CASSGASGYEQYF; DNA: TGTGCCAGCAGTGGGGCTAGCGGTTACGAGCAGTACTTC
J: TRBJ2-2; size: .; length: 17; V: TRBV18; D: TRBD1; CDR3: CASSPAPGGIRTGELFF; DNA: TGTGCCAGCTCACCAGCCCCAGGGGGCATTCGCACCGGGGAGCTGTTTTTT
J: TRBJ2-7; size: once; length: 16; V: TRBV28; D: TRBD2; CDR3: CASSPEGERGSYEQYF; DNA: TGTGCCAGCAGCCCGGAAGGGGAGCGGGGGAGTTACGAGCAGTACTTC
J: TRBJ2-2; size: few; length: 15; V: TRBV7-3; D: TRBD2; CDR3: CASSRGLAVTGELFF; DNA: TGTGCCAGCAGCCGGGGACTAGCGGTCACCGGGGAGCTGTTTTTT
J: TRBJ2-1; size: once; length: 17; V: TRBV9; D: TRBD2; CDR3: CASSTPVGGVDYNEQFF; DNA: TGTGCCAGCAGCACGCCGGTGGGGGGGGTGGACTACAATGAGCAGTTCTTC
J: TRBJ2-3; size: .; length: 12; V: TRBV19; D: .; CDR3: CASNEGTDTQYF; DNA: TGTGCCAGTAACGAGGGAACAGATACGCAGTATTTT
J: TRBJ2-1; size: .; length: 14; V: TRBV4-3; D: TRBD2; CDR3: CASSQDWGRGEQFF; DNA: TGCGCCAGCAGCCAAGATTGGGGGAGGGGTGAGCAGTTCTTC
J: TRBJ1-2; size: .; length: 15; V: TRBV28; D: .; CDR3: CASFAPRTAFYGYTF; DNA: TGTGCCAGCTTCGCCCCCCGGACAGCCTTCTATGGCTACACCTTC
J: TRBJ2-7; size: few; length: 13; V: TRBV6-5; D: .; CDR3: CASSPVIAYEQYF; DNA: TGTGCCAGCAGCCCCGTTATAGCCTACGAGCAGTACTTC
J: TRBJ2-7; size: .; length: 13; V: TRBV6-5; D: .; CDR3: CASSYGQNYEQYF; DNA: TGTGCCAGCAGTTACGGACAGAACTACGAGCAGTACTTC
J: TRBJ2-3; size: few; length: 16; V: TRBV5-1; D: TRBD2; CDR3: CASSLGTTRGTDMQYF; DNA: TGCGCCAGCAGCCTCGGGACTACCCGGGGCACGGATATGCAGTATTTT
J: TRBJ2-2; size: .; length: 14; V: TRBV11-3; D: TRBD2; CDR3: CASSPGGDTGELFF; DNA: TGTGCCAGCAGCCCGGGAGGGGACACCGGGGAGCTGTTTTTT
J: TRBJ2-2; size: .; length: 13; V: TRBV18; D: .; CDR3: CQSEVANTGELFF; DNA: TGCCAATCTGAGGTAGCGAACACCGGGGAGCTGTTTTTT